This entry is about one TCR beta chain. Enrollees, about 18 to 100 years old, lived in approximately 25 US areas. Cohort 3 donors were reported recovered after two negative PCRs, clearance, or symptom resolution. V was pared by 5 bases and J by 4 bases, with 9 bases between. Germline values: CDR1 SGHNT, CDR2 YENEEA. The CDR3 sequence is 13 residues long. This entry is derived from a study of blood T cell repertoires in COVID-19. Looking at the study overall: From T cells, B-cell-depleted T cells, or PBMCs came the material, which was cDNA or gDNA.

In the source study's methods: Amplification of reference gene primers was used by the study to estimate nucleated cell counts. Sequencing was performed with immunoSEQ multiplex PCR; in TCRdb, only in-frame clones are kept and a portion is missing. V and J calls and clone size come straight from that table; D and trimming were deduced from the DNA. This sample has under 350,000 clones, with about nine tenths found just once. The receptor was derived from a woman in her thirties or forties who had recovered from COVID-19. V usage is TRBV11-3 and J usage is TRBJ2-1, with D tentatively TRBD2 (6 bases). The sequenced sample was PBMCs or T cells enriched from blood (not recorded which). As DNA, the CDR3 is TGTGCCAGCAGCGTAAGCGGGTACAATGAGCAGTTCTTC. Its protein is CASSVSGYNEQFF.